This TCR beta chain was identified during a study of somatic mutations in cytotoxic T cells in rheumatoid arthritis. This clone ranks as medium-sized. Only in-frame clones appear in the TCRdb table, and some are missing; sequencing was by immunoSEQ multiplex PCR. This table has roughly 17,000 clones, 85% appearing once. Input material: CD8+ T cells sorted from blood. The source of this sequence is a woman aged 40 to 50 with rheumatoid arthritis.

The CDR3 DNA follows: TGTGCCAGCAGCTCTCCCGGTACGCAGTATTTT. This translates into CASSSPGTQYF. The rearrangement links TRBV13 to TRBJ2-3; D unclear. CDR1 PRHDT and CDR2 FYEKMQ come from the germline V gene (reference sequence). The V end was cut by 4 bases, the J end by 8 bases, with 7 bases between. The length of the CDR3 is 11 residues.